The 8 T cell receptor beta chains in this list originate from one sample, sequenced in a study of T-cell reconstitution after alpha-beta-depleted transplantation in children. Unique molecular identifiers were built into the TCRbeta library. One entry per CDR3 protein results from TCRdb running MiXCR on the PCR reads. The top ten hold approximately 5% of the sample, which has 700,000 to 850,000 distinct CDR3 sequences, about 15% seen once. This specimen was PBMCs, mostly from graft donor cells, taken 360 days after TCRalphabeta/CD19-depleted stem cell transplant. The receptors were sampled from a male patient aged 10 to 17 who had a stem cell transplant for acute lymphoblastic leukemia, so the T cells may come from the graft donor.

This clonotype was observed many times. The rearrangement uses TRBV5-1 and TRBJ2-2; 7 bases fit TRBD2. The ends lost 6 bases at V and 1 base at J; junction bases unmatched: 3. This CDR3 region has 14 residues. Germline lookup yields CDR1 SGHRS and CDR2 YFSETQ. CDR3 sequence: CASNGGRNTGELFF. The CDR3 DNA follows: TGCGCCAGCAATGGCGGGAGGAACACCGGGGAGCTGTTTTTT. Together with reference TRBV5-1 and TRBJ2-2, the CDR3 gives the full variable domain: KAGVTQTPRYLIKTRGQQVTLSCSPISGHRSVSWYQQTPGQGLQFLFEYFSETQRNKGNFPGRFSGRQFSNSRSEMNVSTLELGDSALYLCASNGGRNTGELFFGEGSRLTVL.

The chain is built from TRBV6-1 and TRBJ2-5; D call uncertain. The CDR3 extends over 14 amino acids. Per the germline V gene, CDR1 is MNHNS and CDR2 is SASEGT. Trimming shortened V by 4 bases and J by 2 bases, and 11 bases separated the two germline ends. CDR3 in amino acids: CASSGDGVQETQYF. The CDR3 nucleotides read TGTGCCAGCAGTGGGGATGGGGTACAAGAGACCCAGTACTTC.

This clonotype was counted ten times or more. The rearrangement joins TRBV7-2 to TRBJ1-5; D not certain. The length of the CDR3 is 13 residues. The V and J ends lost 4 bases and 3 bases respectively, with 7 bases between them. CDR1 and CDR2 from the germline V gene are SGHTA and FQGNSA. The CDR3 region is CASSSEANQPQHF. The CDR3, as DNA: TGTGCCAGCAGCTCAGAAGCCAATCAGCCCCAGCATTTT.

The chain uses TRBV4-1 and TRBJ1-3; TRBD1 aligns across 7 bases. Germline lookup yields CDR1 MGHRA and CDR2 YSYEKL. J was trimmed by 0 bases and V by 4 bases; bases with no gene match: 9. CDR3 length: 17 residues. The CDR3 bases are TGCGCCAGCAGCCCAGCAGGGGGATATCTCTCTGGAAACACCATATATTTT. Its protein product is CASSPAGGYLSGNTIYF.

This clonotype was counted only a few times. V is TRBV7-9 and J is TRBJ2-4; D gene uncertain. In germline, CDR1 is SEHNR, CDR2 FQNEAQ (reference sequence). The CDR3 has 14 amino acids. With 1 base removed from V and 4 bases from J, the gap between germline ends came to 8 bases. The CDR3 region is CASSLDLGKNIQYF. CDR3 in DNA: TGTGCCAGCAGCTTAGATTTGGGGAAAAACATTCAGTACTTC.

This chain links TRBV3-1 with TRBJ1-1; D unresolved. The CDR3 is 14 amino acids. Per germline, CDR1 LGHDT and CDR2 YNNKEL (reference sequence). Trimming pared 1 base from V and 4 bases from J, leaving 10 bases between. CDR3 loop: CASSQAVSSTEAFF. For the CDR3, the DNA is TGTGCCAGCAGCCAAGCGGTTTCATCCACTGAAGCTTTCTTT. Using reference TRBV3-1 and TRBJ1-1 for the parts outside the CDR3, the full variable domain is DTAVSQTPKYLVTQMGNDKSIKCEQNLGHDTMYWYKQDSKKFLKIMFSYNNKELIINETVPNRFSPKSPDKAHLNLHINSLELGDSAVYFCASSQAVSSTEAFFGQGTRLTVV.

The rearrangement joins TRBV10-2 to TRBJ2-7; D ambiguous. The CDR3 covers 14 residues. Germline V gene data show CDR1 as WSHSY and CDR2 as SAAADI. Trimming cost V 3 bases and J 3 bases, with 12 bases left between them. The CDR3 coding sequence is TGCGCCAGCAGTGACACGGGCCATAACTACGAGCAGTACTTC. Translation: CASSDTGHNYEQYF.

This clonotype was detected only a few times. The gene calls are TRBV9 and TRBJ2-1; D might be TRBD1 (6 bases). Germline V CDR1 and CDR2: SGDLS, YYNGEE. The ends were cut back, 3 bases at V and 0 bases at J, with 16 bases in the middle. CDR3 length: 17 amino acids. The CDR3 nucleotides read TGTGCCAGCAGCGCCTACCCCGACAGGAGCTCCTACAATGAGCAGTTCTTC. Protein sequence: CASSAYPDRSSYNEQFF.